This note documents a single TCR beta chain sequence. In this sample, this clone turned up a few times. It has no known antigen specificity. No base quality values were provided; no much bigger clone lies one nucleotide off. At the junction V is shortened by 7 bases and J by 3 bases; bases outside the gene matches: 18. From the cysteine up to the phenylalanine, the CDR3 has a length of 18 residues. The read is trimmed to its CDR3 DNA, 54 bases read in frame from base 1. The immunoSEQ Assay, which uses bias-controlled multiplex PCR amplification of genomic DNA, was used to profile TCRbeta CDR3 regions. In the paper's pipeline: To quantify the absolute abundance of each unique TCRbeta CDR3 region, the sequences were collapsed and filtered. Differential abundance was assessed using a binomial (Fisher-equivalent) model and a beta-binomial model in which time-dependent variance fitted from healthy donors was added. Clones with fewer than 5 combined templates were removed, and a clone was called differentially abundant if the clone's Benjamini-Hochberg FDR was below 0.01. Using the form v = (b*log(k)+a)^2, the beta-binomial variance was modeled as a function of the total template count across the two samples. This immuneACCESS table, as held by TCRdb, lists in-frame sequences with V and J called but not all clones. Of the missing ones, under half trace to an unresolved V gene in checked studies; the others have no known cause. V and J calls and clone size are those listed in that table; D and trimming were worked out from the DNA. This sample gives about 58,000 clones in total; around 81% of them show up just once. Roughly 18% of the sample lies in the top ten.

During the collection period, no infections or other immune events were recorded for the healthy donors. Blood repertoires from healthy donors were used as a training cohort for calibrating time-dependent variance in a beta-binomial model of differential abundance of T-cell clones. The training cohort included 10 or so healthy donors, of whom 3 were female and 7 were male. On average the donors were around 44 years old, and their ages spanned roughly 29 to 64 years. Whole blood from each healthy donor was obtained from a commercial supplier and was collected at three time points roughly two weeks apart. For immunosequencing, genomic DNA was extracted from unsorted whole blood. This sample is drawn from a study of identifying expanded T cells in peripheral blood (dated by TCRdb to 2018 to 2020). Looking at the study overall: Technical replicates were generated by sequencing separate aliquots of the same genomic DNA pool, with four replicates compared pairwise. Overall study outcomes, separate from this receptor: The binomial model flagged roughly 1.3 differentially abundant clones between technical replicates but 15 to 17 over around 2 weeks and around 20 over around 4 weeks. The authors expected that over much longer intervals, such as months to years, biological variance in healthy repertoires might increase even further. For all healthy donors, the variance in clone template counts between roughly 2-week samples rose significantly as total template count increased. Across all healthy-donor time intervals, the beta-binomial model significantly cut both the number of clones called differentially abundant and the false-positive rate.

This sequence originates from a person aged 18 to 75 in good health. The sequencing sample was made of blood. The chain uses TRBV23-1 and TRBJ2-5; the junction holds 9 bases that match TRBD1. TRBV23-1 is assigned to the ORF class and has an uncertain function. The CDR3 is CASKVRDRALLSKETQYF. DNA sequence: TGCGCCAGCAAAGTCCGGGACAGGGCCCTCTTAAGCAAAGAGACCCAGTACTTC.